Sequencing of this T cell receptor (beta chain) was carried out in a study of identifying expanded T cells in peripheral blood. Trimming took off 3 bases at V and 9 bases at J, with 14 bases between the two ends. Per germline, CDR1 SGDLS and CDR2 YYNGEE. There are 13 residues in the CDR3. Only in-frame clones appear in the TCRdb table, and some are missing; sequencing was by immunoSEQ multiplex PCR. The sample carries approximately 110,000 clones, about 89% recorded once. During the collection period, no donor immune events like infections were recorded. Study-wide results and limits: Over approximately two and four weeks, about 16.4 and 19 clones changed, versus approximately 1.1 between replicates. Variance in clone template counts between approximately 2-week samples significantly increased with total template count across all healthy donors.

The table lists this clone with a few counts. Its target is not known. Material for sequencing was blood. The V call is TRBV9, the J call TRBJ2-3; no definite D call. The TCR was taken from a person aged 18 to 70 in good health. DNA for the CDR3: TGTGCCAGCAGCGAAGATGGCGAGAGCACGCAGTATTTT. Amino acids: CASSEDGESTQYF. Supplemented by reference TRBV9 and TRBJ2-3, the full variable domain reads DSGVTQTPKHLITATGQRVTLRCSPRSGDLSVYWYQQSLDQGLQFLIQYYNGEERAKGNILERFSAQQFPDLHSELNLSSLELGDSALYFCASSEDGESTQYFGPGTRLTVL.